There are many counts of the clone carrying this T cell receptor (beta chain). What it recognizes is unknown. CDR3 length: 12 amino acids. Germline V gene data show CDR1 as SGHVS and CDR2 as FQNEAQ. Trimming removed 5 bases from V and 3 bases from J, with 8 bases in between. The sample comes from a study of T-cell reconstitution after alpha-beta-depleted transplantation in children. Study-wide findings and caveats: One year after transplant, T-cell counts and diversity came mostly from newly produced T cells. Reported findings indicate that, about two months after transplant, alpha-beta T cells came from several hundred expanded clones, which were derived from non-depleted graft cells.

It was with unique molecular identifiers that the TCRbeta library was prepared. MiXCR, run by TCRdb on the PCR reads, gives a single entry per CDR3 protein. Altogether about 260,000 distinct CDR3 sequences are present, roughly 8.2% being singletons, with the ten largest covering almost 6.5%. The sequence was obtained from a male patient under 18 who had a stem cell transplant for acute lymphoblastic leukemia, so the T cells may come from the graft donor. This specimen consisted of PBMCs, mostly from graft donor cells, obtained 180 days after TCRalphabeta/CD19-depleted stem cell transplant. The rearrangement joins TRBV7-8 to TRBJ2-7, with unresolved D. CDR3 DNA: TGTGCCAGCAGCCCGTACGACTACGAGCAGTACTTC. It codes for CASSPYDYEQYF.